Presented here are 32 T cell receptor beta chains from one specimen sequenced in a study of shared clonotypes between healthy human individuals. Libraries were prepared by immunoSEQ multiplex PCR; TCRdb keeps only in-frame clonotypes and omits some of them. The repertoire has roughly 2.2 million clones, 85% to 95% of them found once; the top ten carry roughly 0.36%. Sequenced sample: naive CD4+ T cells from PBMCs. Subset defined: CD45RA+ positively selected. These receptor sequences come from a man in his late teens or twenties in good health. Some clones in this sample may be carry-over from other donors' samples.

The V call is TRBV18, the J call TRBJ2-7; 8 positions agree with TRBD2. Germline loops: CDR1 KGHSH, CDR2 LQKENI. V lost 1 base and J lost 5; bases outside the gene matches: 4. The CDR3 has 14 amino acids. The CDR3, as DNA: TGTGCCAGCTCACCACAGCGGGAGAAACACGAGCAGTACTTC. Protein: CASSPQREKHEQYF.

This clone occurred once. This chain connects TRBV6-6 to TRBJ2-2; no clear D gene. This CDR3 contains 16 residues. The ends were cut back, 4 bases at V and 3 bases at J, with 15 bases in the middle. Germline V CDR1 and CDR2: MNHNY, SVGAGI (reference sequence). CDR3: CASSSAVGSDTGELFF. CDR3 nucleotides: TGTGCCAGCAGTTCTGCCGTGGGTTCCGACACCGGGGAGCTGTTTTTT.

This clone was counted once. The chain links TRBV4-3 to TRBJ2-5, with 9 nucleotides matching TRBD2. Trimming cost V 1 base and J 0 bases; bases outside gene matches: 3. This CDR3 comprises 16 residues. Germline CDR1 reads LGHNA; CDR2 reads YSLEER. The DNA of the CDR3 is TGCGCCAGCAGCCAAGGACTAGCGGAAAACCAAGAGACCCAGTACTTC. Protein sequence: CASSQGLAENQETQYF.

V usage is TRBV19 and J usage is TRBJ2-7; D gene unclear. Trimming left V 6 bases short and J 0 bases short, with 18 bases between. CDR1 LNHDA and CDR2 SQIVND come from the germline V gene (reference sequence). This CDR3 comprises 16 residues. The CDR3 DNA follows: TGTGCCAGTAGCCACCCCGAAGGCAGTGCCTCCTACGAGCAGTACTTC. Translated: CASSHPEGSASYEQYF.

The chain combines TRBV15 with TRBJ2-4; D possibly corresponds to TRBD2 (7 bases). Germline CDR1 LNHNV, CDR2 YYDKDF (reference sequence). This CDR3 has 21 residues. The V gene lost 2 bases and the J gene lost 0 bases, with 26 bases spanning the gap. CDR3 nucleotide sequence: TGTGCCACCAGCAGACCCCTAGGGGGAGGGCCGGGAACTTTAGCCAAAAACATTCAGTACTTC. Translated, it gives CATSRPLGGGPGTLAKNIQYF. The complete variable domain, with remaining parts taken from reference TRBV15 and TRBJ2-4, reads DAMVIQNPRYQVTQFGKPVTLSCSQTLNHNVMYWYQQKSSQAPKLLFHYYDKDFNNEADTPDNFQSRRPNTSFCFLDIRSPGLGDTAMYLCATSRPLGGGPGTLAKNIQYFGAGTRLSVL.

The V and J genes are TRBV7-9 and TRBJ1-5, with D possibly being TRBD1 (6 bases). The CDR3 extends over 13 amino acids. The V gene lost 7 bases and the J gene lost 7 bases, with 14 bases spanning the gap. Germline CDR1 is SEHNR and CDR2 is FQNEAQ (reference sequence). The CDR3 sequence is CASTAGGEQPQHF. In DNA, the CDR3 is TGTGCCAGCACCGCCGGGGGCGAACAGCCCCAGCATTTT.

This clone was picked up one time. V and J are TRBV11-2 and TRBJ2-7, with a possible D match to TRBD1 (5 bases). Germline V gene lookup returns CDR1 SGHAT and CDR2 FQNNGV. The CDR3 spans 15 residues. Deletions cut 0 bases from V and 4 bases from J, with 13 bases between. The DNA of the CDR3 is TGTGCCAGCAGCTTAGATCCCAGGGTCGATTACGAGCAGTACTTC. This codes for CASSLDPRVDYEQYF.

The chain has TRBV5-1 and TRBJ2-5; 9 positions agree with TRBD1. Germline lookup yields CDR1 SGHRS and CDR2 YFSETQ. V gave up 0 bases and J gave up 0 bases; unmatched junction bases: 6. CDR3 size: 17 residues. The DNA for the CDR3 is TGCGCCAGCAGCTTGGAACCCTGGGACAGGGACCAAGAGACCCAGTACTTC. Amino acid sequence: CASSLEPWDRDQETQYF.

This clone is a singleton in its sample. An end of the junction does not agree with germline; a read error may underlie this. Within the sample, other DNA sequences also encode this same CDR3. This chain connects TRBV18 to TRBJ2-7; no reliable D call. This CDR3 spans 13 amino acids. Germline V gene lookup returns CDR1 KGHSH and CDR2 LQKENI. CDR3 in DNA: TGCGCCAGCTCACCCGCTGACGCCTACGAGCAGTACTTC. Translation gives CASSPADAYEQYF.

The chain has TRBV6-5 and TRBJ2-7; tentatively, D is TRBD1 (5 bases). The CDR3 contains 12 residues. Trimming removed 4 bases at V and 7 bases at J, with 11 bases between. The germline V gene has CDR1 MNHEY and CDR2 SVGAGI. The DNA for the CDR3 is TGTGCCAGCAGTTCCAGGGTCGGGGAGCAGTACTTC. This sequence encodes CASSSRVGEQYF.

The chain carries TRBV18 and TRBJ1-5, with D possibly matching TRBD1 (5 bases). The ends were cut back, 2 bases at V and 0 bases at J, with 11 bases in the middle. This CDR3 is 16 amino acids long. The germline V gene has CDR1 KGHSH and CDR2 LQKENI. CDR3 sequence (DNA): TGTGCCAGCTCACCATTCAGCAGGGTTAGCAATCAGCCCCAGCATTTT. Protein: CASSPFSRVSNQPQHF. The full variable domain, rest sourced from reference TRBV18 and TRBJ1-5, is NAGVMQNPRHLVRRRGQEARLRCSPMKGHSHVYWYRQLPEEGLKFMVYLQKENIIDESGMPKERFSAEFPKEGPSILRIQQVVRGDSAAYFCASSPFSRVSNQPQHFGDGTRLSIL.

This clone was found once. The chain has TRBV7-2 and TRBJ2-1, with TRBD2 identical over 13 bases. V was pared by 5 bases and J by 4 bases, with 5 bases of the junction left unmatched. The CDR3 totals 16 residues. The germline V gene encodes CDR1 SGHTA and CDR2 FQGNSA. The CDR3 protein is CASSIGTSGTYNEQFF. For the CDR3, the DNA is TGTGCCAGCAGCATCGGGACTAGCGGGACATACAATGAGCAGTTCTTC.

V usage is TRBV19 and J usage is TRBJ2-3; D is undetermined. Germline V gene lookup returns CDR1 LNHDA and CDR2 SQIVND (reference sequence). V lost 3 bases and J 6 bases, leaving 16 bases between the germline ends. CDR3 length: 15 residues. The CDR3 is CASSMVLGVWDTQYF. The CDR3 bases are TGTGCCAGTAGTATGGTCTTAGGCGTGTGGGATACGCAGTATTTT.

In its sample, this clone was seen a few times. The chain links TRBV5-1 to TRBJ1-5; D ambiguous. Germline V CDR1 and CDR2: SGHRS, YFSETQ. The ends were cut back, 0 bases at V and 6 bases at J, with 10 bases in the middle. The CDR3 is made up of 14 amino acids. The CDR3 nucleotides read TGCGCCAGCAGCTTGGCGGCAGGAACTCAGCCCCAGCATTTT. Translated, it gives CASSLAAGTQPQHF.

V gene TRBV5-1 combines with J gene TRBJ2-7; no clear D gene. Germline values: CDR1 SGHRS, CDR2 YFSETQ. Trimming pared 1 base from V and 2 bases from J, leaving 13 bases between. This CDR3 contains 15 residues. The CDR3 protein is CASSLLDYSTYEQYF. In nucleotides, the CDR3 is TGCGCCAGCAGCTTGTTAGATTACAGCACCTACGAGCAGTACTTC.

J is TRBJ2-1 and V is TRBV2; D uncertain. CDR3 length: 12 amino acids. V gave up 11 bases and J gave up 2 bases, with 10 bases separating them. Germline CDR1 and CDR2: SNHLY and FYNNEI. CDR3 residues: CACNPAYNEQFF. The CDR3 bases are TGTGCCTGCAATCCGGCCTACAATGAGCAGTTCTTC.

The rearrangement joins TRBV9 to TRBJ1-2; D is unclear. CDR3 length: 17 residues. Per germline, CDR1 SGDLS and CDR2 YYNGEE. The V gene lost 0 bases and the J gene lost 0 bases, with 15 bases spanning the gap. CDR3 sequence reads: CASSVDSVAEPNYGYTF. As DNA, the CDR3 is TGTGCCAGCAGCGTAGACAGTGTGGCAGAGCCTAACTATGGCTACACCTTC.

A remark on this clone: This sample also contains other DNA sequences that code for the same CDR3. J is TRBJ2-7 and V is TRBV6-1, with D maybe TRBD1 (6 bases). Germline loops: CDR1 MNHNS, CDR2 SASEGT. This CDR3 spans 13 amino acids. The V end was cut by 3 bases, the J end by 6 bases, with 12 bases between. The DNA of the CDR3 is TGTGCCAGCAGTGAGGCAGGGGACGGCGAGCAGTACTTC. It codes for CASSEAGDGEQYF.

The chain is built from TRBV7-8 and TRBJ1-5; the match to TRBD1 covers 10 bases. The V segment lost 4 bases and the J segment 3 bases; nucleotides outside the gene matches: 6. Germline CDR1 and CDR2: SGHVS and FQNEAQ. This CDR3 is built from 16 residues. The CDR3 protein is CASSSAGQGYNQPQHF. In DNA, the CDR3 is TGTGCCAGCAGCTCGGCGGGACAGGGGTACAATCAGCCCCAGCATTTT. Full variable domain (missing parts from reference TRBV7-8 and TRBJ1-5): GAGVSQSPRYKVAKRGQDVALRCDPISGHVSLFWYQQALGQGPEFLTYFQNEAQLDKSGLPSDRFFAERPEGSVSTLKIQRTQQEDSAVYLCASSSAGQGYNQPQHFGDGTRLSIL.

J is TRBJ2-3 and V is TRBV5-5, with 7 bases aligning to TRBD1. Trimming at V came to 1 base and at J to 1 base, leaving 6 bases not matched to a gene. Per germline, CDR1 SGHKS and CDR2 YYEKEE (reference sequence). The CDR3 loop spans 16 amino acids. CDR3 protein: CASSLTGVGGTDTQYF. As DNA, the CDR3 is TGTGCCAGCAGCTTGACAGGGGTCGGGGGCACAGATACGCAGTATTTT.

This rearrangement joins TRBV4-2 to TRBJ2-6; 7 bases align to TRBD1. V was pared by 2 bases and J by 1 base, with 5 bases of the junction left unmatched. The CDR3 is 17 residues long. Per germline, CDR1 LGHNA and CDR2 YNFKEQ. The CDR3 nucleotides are TGTGCCAGCAGCCAAACCGGGACAGAGTCTGGGGCCAACGTCCTGACTTTC. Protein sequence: CASSQTGTESGANVLTF.

The CDR3 DNA sequence: TGCAGCGTTGTTGACAGCTACAATCAGCCCCAGCATTTT. It encodes CSVVDSYNQPQHF. This chain joins TRBV29-1 and TRBJ1-5; possible D gene TRBD1, 5 bases. The germline V and J ends were trimmed by 4 bases and 3 bases, with 10 bases remaining between them. Germline-derived CDR1 and CDR2 are SQVTM and ANQGSEA. The CDR3 consists of 13 residues.

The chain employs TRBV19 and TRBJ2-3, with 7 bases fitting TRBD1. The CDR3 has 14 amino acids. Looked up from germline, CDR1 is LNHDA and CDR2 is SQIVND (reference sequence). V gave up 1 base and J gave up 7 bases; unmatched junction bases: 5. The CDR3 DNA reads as TGTGCCAGTAGTATAGGGGGGACAGAAAATACGCAGTATTTT. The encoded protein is CASSIGGTENTQYF.

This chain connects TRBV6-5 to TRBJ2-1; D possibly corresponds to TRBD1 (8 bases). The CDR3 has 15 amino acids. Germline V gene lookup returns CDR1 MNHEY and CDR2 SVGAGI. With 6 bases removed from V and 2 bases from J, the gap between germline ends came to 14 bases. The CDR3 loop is CASRLTGGAYNEQFF. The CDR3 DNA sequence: TGTGCCAGCAGATTAACAGGGGGGGCCTACAATGAGCAGTTCTTC.

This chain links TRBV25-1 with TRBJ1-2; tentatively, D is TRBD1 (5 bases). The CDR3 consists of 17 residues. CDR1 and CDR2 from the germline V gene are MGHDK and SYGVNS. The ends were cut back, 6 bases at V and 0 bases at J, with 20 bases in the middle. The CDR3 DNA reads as TGTGCCAGCAGCTCCTGGTCTGGGGACCCCTCTAACTATGGCTACACCTTC. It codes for CASSSWSGDPSNYGYTF.

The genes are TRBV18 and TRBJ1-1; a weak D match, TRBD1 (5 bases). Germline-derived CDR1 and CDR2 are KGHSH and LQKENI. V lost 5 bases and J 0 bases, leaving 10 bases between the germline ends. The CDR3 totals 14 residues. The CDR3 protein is CASSSLGLNTEAFF. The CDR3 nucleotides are TGTGCCAGCTCATCGCTGGGGCTGAACACTGAAGCTTTCTTT.

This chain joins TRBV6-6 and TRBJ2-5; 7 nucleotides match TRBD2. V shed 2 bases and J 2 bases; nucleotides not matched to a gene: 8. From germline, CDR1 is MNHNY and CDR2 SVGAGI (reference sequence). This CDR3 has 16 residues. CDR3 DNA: TGTGCCAGCAGTTACGGGGTGGGAGGGCGACAAGAGACCCAGTACTTC. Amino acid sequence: CASSYGVGGRQETQYF.

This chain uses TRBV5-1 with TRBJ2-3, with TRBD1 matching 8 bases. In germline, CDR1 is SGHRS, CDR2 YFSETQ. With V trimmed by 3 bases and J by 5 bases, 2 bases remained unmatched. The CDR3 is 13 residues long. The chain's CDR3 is CASSSDRGDTQYF. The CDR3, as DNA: TGCGCCAGCAGCTCCGACAGGGGAGATACGCAGTATTTT.

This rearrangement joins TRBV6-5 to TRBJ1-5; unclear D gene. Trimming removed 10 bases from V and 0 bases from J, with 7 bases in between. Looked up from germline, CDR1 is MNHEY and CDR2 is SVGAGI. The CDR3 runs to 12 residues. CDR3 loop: CATGSSNQPQHF. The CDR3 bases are TGTGCCACGGGCAGTAGCAATCAGCCCCAGCATTTT.

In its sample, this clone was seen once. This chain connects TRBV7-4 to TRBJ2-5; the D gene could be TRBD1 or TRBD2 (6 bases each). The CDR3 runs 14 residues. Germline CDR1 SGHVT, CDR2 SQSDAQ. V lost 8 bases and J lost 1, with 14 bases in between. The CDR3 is CASFGGGTQETQYF. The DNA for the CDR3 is TGTGCCAGCTTCGGAGGGGGGACCCAAGAGACCCAGTACTTC.

The CDR3 nucleotides read TGTGCCAGCAGTTTGCCCTCGGGGTGGGCAGATACGCAGTATTTT. Encoded protein: CASSLPSGWADTQYF. This rearrangement joins TRBV28 to TRBJ2-3, with D perhaps TRBD2 (5 bases). CDR3 length: 15 residues. Germline lookup yields CDR1 MDHEN and CDR2 SYDVKM. V gave up 3 bases and J gave up 4 bases, with 14 bases separating them.

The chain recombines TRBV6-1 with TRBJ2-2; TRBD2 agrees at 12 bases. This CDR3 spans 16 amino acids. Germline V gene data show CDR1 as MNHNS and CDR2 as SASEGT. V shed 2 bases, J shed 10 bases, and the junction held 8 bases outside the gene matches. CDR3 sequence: CASSEMRASGREELFF. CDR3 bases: TGTGCCAGCAGTGAAATGAGGGCTAGCGGGAGGGAGGAGCTGTTTTTT.